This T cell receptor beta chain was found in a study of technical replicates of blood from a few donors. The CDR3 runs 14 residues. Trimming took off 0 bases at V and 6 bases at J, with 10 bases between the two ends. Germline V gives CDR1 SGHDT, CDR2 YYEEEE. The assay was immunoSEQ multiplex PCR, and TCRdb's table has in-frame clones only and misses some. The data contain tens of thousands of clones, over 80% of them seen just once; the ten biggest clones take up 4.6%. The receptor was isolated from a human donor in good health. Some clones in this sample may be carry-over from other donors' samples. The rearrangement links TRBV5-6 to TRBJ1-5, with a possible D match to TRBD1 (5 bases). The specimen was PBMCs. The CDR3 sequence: CASSLGGVGQPQHF. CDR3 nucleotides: TGTGCCAGCAGCTTGGGGGGGGTAGGTCAGCCCCAGCATTTT.